These T cell receptor beta chains were read from a single sample in a study of T cell changes during pregnancy in multiple sclerosis. Clones were read by immunoSEQ multiplex PCR, and TCRdb kept only the in-frame ones, dropping some. The sample includes 55,000 to 75,000 clones, more than 75% of them seen just once. This material consisted of peripheral blood, taken in the third trimester of pregnancy. The receptors derive from a female donor in good health, enrolled as a control in a pregnancy study. Each CDR3 is given with its conserved first and last residue. A D gene is named only where the DNA matches it firmly. Clone size is given for some rows only: seen once, a few or many times, or a class if the clone is expanded.

abundance	d_gene	v_gene	j_gene	CDR3aa	CDR3nt
-	TRBD1	TRBV4-3	TRBJ2-5	CASSQVGVAGTGAYGTQYF	TGCGCCAGCAGCCAAGTGGGGGTCGCCGGGACAGGGGCTTACGGGACCCAGTACTTC
-	-	TRBV4-1	TRBJ1-2	CASSQDQAGSGYTF	TGCGCCAGCAGCCAAGACCAGGCAGGAAGTGGCTACACCTTC
-	-	TRBV4-1	TRBJ2-1	CASSHAPPVNEQFF	TGCGCCAGCAGCCATGCCCCGCCGGTCAATGAGCAGTTCTTC
-	-	TRBV6-5	TRBJ2-7	CASNNSPYEQYF	TGTGCCAGCAACAACAGCCCCTACGAGCAGTACTTC
-	-	TRBV9	TRBJ1-5	CASSVVAGDQPQHF	TGTGCCAGCAGCGTAGTGGCAGGGGACCAGCCCCAGCATTTT
once	TRBD1	TRBV2	TRBJ2-7	CASVRDRTSTGQYF	TGTGCCAGCGTTAGGGACAGAACCTCTACGGGGCAGTACTTC
-	-	TRBV4-3	TRBJ2-4	CASSQWRGGAIIQYF	TGCGCCAGCAGCCAATGGAGGGGGGGGGCGATCATTCAGTACTTC
-	-	TRBV7-2	TRBJ1-1	CASSLAMGLGTEAFF	TGTGCCAGCAGCTTAGCGATGGGGCTCGGCACTGAAGCTTTCTTT
once	-	TRBV7-9	TRBJ1-2	CASSLNPRVDGYTF	TGTGCCAGCAGCTTAAATCCCAGGGTAGATGGCTACACCTTC
-	TRBD1	TRBV4-3	TRBJ1-1	CASSLSPGTGGARSANTEAFF	TGCGCCAGCAGCTTATCCCCCGGGACAGGGGGCGCTAGGTCCGCGAACACTGAAGCTTTCTTT
-	-	TRBV6-5	TRBJ1-1	CASSYRDPAGITEAFF	TGTGCCAGCAGTTACAGAGACCCTGCCGGGATCACTGAAGCTTTCTTT
-	TRBD2	TRBV4-1	TRBJ2-2	CASSQSREGAGELFF	TGCGCCAGCAGCCAATCCCGGGAGGGTGCCGGGGAGCTGTTTTTT
-	-	TRBV6-6	TRBJ1-1	CASSPTGNTEAFF	TGTGCCAGCAGTCCGACAGGGAACACTGAAGCTTTCTTT
-	-	TRBV6-5	TRBJ1-1	CASSRRRGSTEAFF	TGTGCCAGCAGTCGACGACGTGGGAGCACTGAAGCTTTCTTT
once	-	TRBV27	TRBJ2-7	CASSLVRSYEQYF	TGTGCCAGCAGTTTAGTACGCAGCTACGAGCAGTACTTC
-	-	TRBV18	TRBJ1-5	CASTGGRNQPQHF	TGTGCCAGCACGGGGGGGAGAAACCAGCCCCAGCATTTT
-	TRBD1	TRBV7-6	TRBJ2-3	CASSLAGTGGTDTQYF	TGTGCCAGCAGCTTGGCAGGGACAGGGGGCACAGATACGCAGTATTTT
few	-	TRBV25-1	TRBJ2-5	CASSGGALQETQYF	TGTGCCAGCAGTGGTGGGGCCCTCCAAGAGACCCAGTACTTC
few	TRBD1	TRBV27	TRBJ2-1	CASTHRGVGNEQFF	TGTGCCAGCACCCACAGGGGCGTGGGAAATGAGCAGTTCTTC
-	TRBD2	TRBV2	TRBJ2-3	CASSSSGAGTDTQYF	TGTGCCAGCAGTTCTAGCGGGGCTGGCACAGATACGCAGTATTTT
-	TRBD1	TRBV19	TRBJ1-1	CASSIDLETGGPEAFF	TGTGCCAGTAGTATAGATCTAGAGACAGGGGGGCCTGAAGCTTTCTTT
-	TRBD1	TRBV7-8	TRBJ1-2	CASSLREAGTGSGYTF	TGTGCCAGCAGCTTACGGGAAGCTGGGACAGGGAGCGGCTACACCTTC
-	-	TRBV30	TRBJ1-4	CAWSGAGITKLFF	TGTGCCTGGAGTGGGGCAGGCATCACGAAACTGTTTTTT
-	TRBD2	TRBV5-8	TRBJ2-1	CASSPLADYYNEQFF	TGTGCCAGCAGCCCACTAGCGGATTACTACAATGAGCAGTTCTTC
-	TRBD2	TRBV5-3	TRBJ2-7	CARSLSAGGAYEQYF	TGTGCCAGAAGCCTTTCAGCGGGGGGCGCCTACGAGCAGTACTTC
-	-	TRBV4-1	TRBJ1-5	CASSQGPQVYSNQPQHF	TGCGCCAGCAGCCAAGGACCCCAGGTTTATAGCAATCAGCCCCAGCATTTT
-	TRBD1	TRBV6-6	TRBJ1-1	CASSYAGGGGTEAFF	TGTGCCAGCAGTTACGCAGGGGGCGGAGGCACTGAAGCTTTCTTT
-	TRBD1	TRBV6-5	TRBJ1-1	CASSHRGQGTEAFF	TGTGCCAGCAGTCACAGGGGACAGGGCACTGAAGCTTTCTTT
-	-	TRBV28	TRBJ1-4	CASSLQGATNEKLFF	TGTGCCAGCAGTTTACAGGGCGCAACTAATGAAAAACTGTTTTTT
few	-	TRBV4-3	TRBJ1-1	CASSLRREFTEAFF	TGCGCCAGCAGCCTGCGTCGTGAATTCACTGAAGCTTTCTTT
-	-	TRBV9	TRBJ1-2	CASSLLTGTPDGYTF	TGTGCCAGCAGCCTCCTCACCGGGACACCCGACGGCTACACCTTC
-	-	TRBV2	TRBJ1-1	CASSAGYEAFF	TGTGCCAGCAGTGCGGGTTATGAAGCTTTCTTT
-	-	TRBV4-2	TRBJ1-2	CASSQVRDKGYTF	TGTGCCAGCAGCCAAGTTAGGGACAAGGGCTACACCTTC
-	-	TRBV6-1	TRBJ1-5	CASSEAGRQPQHF	TGTGCCAGCAGTGAGGCAGGGCGCCAGCCCCAGCATTTT
-	TRBD1	TRBV6-1	TRBJ2-5	CASSRTGFRETQYF	TGTGCCAGCAGTAGGACAGGTTTCAGGGAGACCCAGTACTTC
-	-	TRBV10-3	TRBJ2-1	CAISERGNTYNEQFF	TGTGCCATCAGTGAGCGGGGGAACACCTACAATGAGCAGTTCTTC
-	-	TRBV7-6	TRBJ1-5	CASSLDVGGGQPQHF	TGTGCCAGCAGCTTAGATGTGGGAGGCGGTCAGCCCCAGCATTTT
once	-	TRBV6-6	TRBJ2-3	CASSLTDTQYF	TGTGCCAGCAGTTTAACAGATACGCAGTATTTT
-	-	TRBV13	TRBJ1-2	CASSSTSLAEYGYTF	TGTGCCAGCAGCTCCACATCGCTAGCCGAGTATGGCTACACCTTC
-	TRBD2	TRBV5-1	TRBJ2-1	CASSLVLAGSNEQFF	TGCGCCAGCAGCTTGGTACTAGCGGGGTCCAATGAGCAGTTCTTC
-	TRBD1	TRBV27	TRBJ1-1	CATYKGQPHRNTEAFF	TGTGCCACCTACAAGGGACAGCCGCATAGGAACACTGAAGCTTTCTTT
-	-	TRBV7-2	TRBJ2-3	CASSPEGPDTQYF	TGTGCCAGCAGCCCCGAGGGCCCAGATACGCAGTATTTT
-	TRBD1	TRBV19	TRBJ1-1	CASSIAHRGTEAFF	TGTGCCAGTAGTATAGCTCACAGGGGGACTGAAGCTTTCTTT